This passage covers 21 T cell receptor beta chains from one sample sequenced in a study of blood T cell repertoires in COVID-19. Some clones are missing from TCRdb's copy, which holds only in-frame ones; the method was immunoSEQ multiplex PCR. The sample contains tens of thousands of clones, about 80% of which appear only once. Sequenced material: peripheral blood. The receptors stem from a man aged 60 to 75 with acute or convalescent COVID-19.

The chain joins TRBV7-2 to TRBJ1-5; TRBD1 matches at 7 bases. Losses at the gene ends were 5 bases for V and 1 base for J; bases not matched to a gene: 8. Per the germline V gene, CDR1 is SGHTA and CDR2 is FQGNSA. The CDR3 is 16 residues long. CDR3 in DNA: TGTGCCAGCAGCCCCGAGGGGACAGTGAGCAATCAGCCCCAGCATTTT. Translating gives CASSPEGTVSNQPQHF.

The rearrangement joins TRBV5-1 to TRBJ1-2, with 12 bases lining up with TRBD1. After removal of 4 bases from V and 11 bases from J, the junction contained 15 bases not matched to a gene. CDR1 is SGHRS, CDR2 YFSETQ, per germline. The CDR3 is made up of 16 amino acids. CDR3 coding DNA: TGCGCCAGCAGCCTAGGGACAGGGGGCCCCGAAGCTGGGTACACCTTC. Translation: CASSLGTGGPEAGYTF.

The chain joins TRBV5-6 to TRBJ2-3; D is unclear. The V end was cut by 4 bases, the J end by 5 bases, with 5 bases between. Germline assignment: CDR1 SGHDT and CDR2 YYEEEE. The CDR3 loop spans 11 amino acids. The CDR3 coding sequence is TGTGCCAGCAGCCCCGGAGATACGCAGTATTTT. This encodes CASSPGDTQYF.

The chain employs TRBV7-8 and TRBJ1-6; D uncertain. The CDR3 runs 15 residues. CDR1 and CDR2 (germline): SGHVS, FQNEAQ. V gave up 5 bases and J gave up 16 bases, with 24 bases separating them. In DNA form, the CDR3 reads TGTGCCAGCAGCCCACTACCCTCCGGGAGGAGGGTTCTCCACTTT. Its protein is CASSPLPSGRRVLHF.

The J gene is TRBJ1-3, the V gene TRBV4-2; maybe TRBD1 (6 bases). Trimming cost V 3 bases and J 4 bases, with 10 bases left between them. This CDR3 is built from 14 residues. Germline V gene lookup returns CDR1 LGHNA and CDR2 YNFKEQ. This chain's CDR3 is CASSHTDRGNTIYF. The CDR3 region has the DNA TGTGCCAGCAGCCACACCGACAGGGGAAACACCATATATTTT.

The chain links TRBV11-2 to TRBJ2-7; 13 bases match TRBD2. The CDR3 is 18 amino acids. V was pared by 5 bases and J by 6 bases, with 16 bases of the junction left unmatched. Germline V gene sequence: CDR1 SGHAT, CDR2 FQNNGV. The CDR3 sequence: CASSGRTSGGVLEGEQYF. CDR3 DNA sequence: TGTGCCAGCAGCGGTCGGACTAGCGGGGGAGTCCTAGAGGGCGAGCAGTACTTC. The whole variable domain, remainder taken from reference TRBV11-2 and TRBJ2-7, is EAGVAQSPRYKIIEKRQSVAFWCNPISGHATLYWYQQILGQGPKLLIQFQNNGVVDDSQLPKDRFSAERLKGVDSTLKIQPAKLEDSAVYLCASSGRTSGGVLEGEQYFGPGTRLTVT.

The gene calls are TRBV7-2 and TRBJ2-3, with D possibly matching TRBD2 (5 bases). Germline V lookup: CDR1 SGHTA, CDR2 FQGNSA. The CDR3 covers 15 residues. Trimming shortened V by 2 bases and J by 0 bases, and 9 bases separated the two germline ends. The CDR3 here is CASSLIGGSTDTQYF. Written as DNA, the CDR3 is TGTGCCAGCAGCTTAATTGGCGGGAGCACAGATACGCAGTATTTT.

This clone was picked up a small number of times. The rearrangement uses TRBV5-1 and TRBJ2-2; 14 positions agree with TRBD2. CDR3 length equals 20 residues. V was clipped by 4 bases and J by 0 bases; unmatched bases: 11. CDR1 is SGHRS, CDR2 YFSETQ, per germline. The CDR3 protein is CASSTGTSGGTGANTGELFF. The CDR3 DNA sequence: TGCGCCAGCAGCACAGGGACTAGCGGGGGAACAGGCGCGAACACCGGGGAGCTGTTTTTT. The variable domain in full, completed from reference TRBV5-1 and TRBJ2-2, reads KAGVTQTPRYLIKTRGQQVTLSCSPISGHRSVSWYQQTPGQGLQFLFEYFSETQRNKGNFPGRFSGRQFSNSRSEMNVSTLELGDSALYLCASSTGTSGGTGANTGELFFGEGSRLTVL.

This clone was seen a handful of times. The CDR3 coding sequence is TGTGCCAGCTCACCCGGAGCGGGGGAAAATGAGCAGTACTTC. Protein sequence: CASSPGAGENEQYF. The chain uses TRBV18 and TRBJ2-7, with 8 bases identical to TRBD2. This CDR3 has 14 residues. Looked up from germline, CDR1 is KGHSH and CDR2 is LQKENI. V shed 3 bases, J shed 7 bases, and the junction held 8 bases outside the gene matches.

The chain recombines TRBV7-2 with TRBJ1-5; TRBD1 is a possible D gene (5 bases). The germline V gene has CDR1 SGHTA and CDR2 FQGNSA. V shed 1 base and J shed 6 bases, with 13 bases lying between them. CDR3 length: 15 residues. The CDR3 DNA sequence: TGTGCCAGCAGCTTAGGGGGTAGGGGACTTCAGCCCCAGCATTTT. The encoded protein is CASSLGGRGLQPQHF.

This CDR3 reads CASNSQGNAKGYTF. The CDR3 DNA follows: TGTGCCAGTAACAGCCAGGGGAATGCAAAGGGCTACACCTTC. This chain connects TRBV19 to TRBJ1-2, with D perhaps matching TRBD1 (6 bases). Germline V gene lookup returns CDR1 LNHDA and CDR2 SQIVND (reference sequence). The CDR3 runs 14 residues. The ends were cut back, 7 bases at V and 8 bases at J, with 20 bases in the middle.

This clone was seen a handful of times. V and J are TRBV2 and TRBJ1-3; no reliable D call. Trimming took off 4 bases at V and 2 bases at J, with 12 bases between the two ends. This CDR3 region has 15 residues. Per germline, CDR1 SNHLY and CDR2 FYNNEI. The CDR3 DNA reads as TGTGCCAGCAGTGTAGGATCGGGGACTGGAAACACCATATATTTT. This gives the protein CASSVGSGTGNTIYF. Full variable domain (remainder filled in from reference TRBV2 and TRBJ1-3): EPEVTQTPSHQVTQMGQEVILRCVPISNHLYFYWYRQILGQKVEFLVSFYNNEISEKSEIFDDQFSVERPDGSNFTLKIRSTKLEDSAMYFCASSVGSGTGNTIYFGEGSWLTVV.

The chain employs TRBV5-5 and TRBJ1-6, with 10 bases matching TRBD1. Germline assignment: CDR1 SGHKS and CDR2 YYEKEE (reference sequence). V lost 4 bases to trimming and J lost 5 bases; unmatched junction nucleotides: 0. The CDR3 is 14 residues long. The CDR3 loop reads CASSGQGDNSPLHF. CDR3 nucleotides: TGTGCCAGCAGCGGACAGGGGGATAATTCACCCCTCCACTTT.

This clone was counted a few times. The gene calls are TRBV7-3 and TRBJ2-7, with 9 bases matching TRBD1. CDR1 and CDR2 (germline): SGHTA, FQGTGA. V lost 5 bases and J lost 3; bases outside the gene matches: 8. The CDR3 extends over 15 amino acids. CDR3 DNA: TGTGCCAGCAGCGCGGGACAGGGAGGCGGCTACGAGCAGTACTTC. Translated, it gives CASSAGQGGGYEQYF.

The rearrangement joins TRBV6-5 to TRBJ2-1, with a possible D match to TRBD2 (5 bases). Trimming removed 4 bases at V and 9 bases at J, with 10 bases between. Germline V gene sequence: CDR1 MNHEY, CDR2 SVGAGI. This CDR3 spans 12 amino acids. Here the CDR3 DNA reads TGTGCCAGCAGTTTTACTAGTGGTGAGCAGTTCTTC. Amino acids: CASSFTSGEQFF.

The V gene is TRBV9, the J gene TRBJ2-3, with D tentatively TRBD2 (8 bases). The germline CDR1 and CDR2 sequences are SGDLS and YYNGEE. This CDR3 is 16 amino acids long. V gave up 2 bases and J gave up 4 bases, with 17 bases separating them. CDR3: CASSVPGLGGPDTQYF. In nucleotides, the CDR3 is TGTGCCAGCAGCGTGCCGGGACTAGGGGGCCCAGATACGCAGTATTTT.

V gene TRBV18 combines with J gene TRBJ1-1, with D hard to call. The length of the CDR3 is 13 residues. Germline CDR1 and CDR2: KGHSH and LQKENI. Trimming pared 6 bases from V and 4 bases from J, leaving 12 bases between. The CDR3 bases are TGTGCCAGCTCGAGGGTTGAGGCCACTGAAGCTTTCTTT. Protein product: CASSRVEATEAFF.

In DNA, the CDR3 is TGTGCCAGCAGCTCCAGGGTCGACTATGGCTACACCTTC. Translating gives CASSSRVDYGYTF. This rearrangement joins TRBV7-2 to TRBJ1-2, with D maybe TRBD1 (5 bases). Germline V gene lookup returns CDR1 SGHTA and CDR2 FQGNSA. V shed 4 bases and J shed 3 bases, with 9 bases lying between them. The CDR3 has 13 amino acids.

This rearrangement joins TRBV29-1 to TRBJ2-7; TRBD1 might be the D (5 bases). The V and J ends lost 0 bases and 2 bases respectively, with 8 bases between them. This CDR3 is built from 13 residues. The germline gives CDR1 SQVTM, CDR2 ANQGSEA. The CDR3 reads CSVEDSRAYEQYF. CDR3 bases: TGCAGCGTTGAAGATAGCAGGGCCTACGAGCAGTACTTC.

CDR3 region: CASSRQGETQYF. CDR3 in DNA: TGTGCCAGCAGCCGACAGGGAGAGACCCAGTACTTC. V gene TRBV5-8 combines with J gene TRBJ2-5; 7 positions match TRBD1. The CDR3 has 12 residues. CDR1 and CDR2 (germline): SGHTS, YDEGEE. J was trimmed by 4 bases and V by 4 bases; bases with no gene match: 1.

This clone occurred once. The J gene is TRBJ1-5, the V gene TRBV5-1; TRBD1 aligns across 8 bases. V lost 5 bases to trimming and J lost 4 bases; unmatched junction nucleotides: 2. This CDR3 contains 13 residues. The germline V gene encodes CDR1 SGHRS and CDR2 YFSETQ. In DNA, the CDR3 is TGCGCCAGCAGTAGGACAGGGAATCAGCCCCAGCATTTT. This codes for CASSRTGNQPQHF.